One and the same sample provided the 10 T cell receptor beta chains below, sequenced in a study of T cell responses to AZD1222 COVID-19 vaccine. Libraries were prepared by immunoSEQ multiplex PCR; TCRdb keeps only in-frame clonotypes and omits some of them. The table has about 120,000 clones, approximately 86% seen once. This sample comprised peripheral blood, obtained on day 0 of AZD1222 vaccination. Receptors originate from an adult in good health.

The V and J genes are TRBV24-1 and TRBJ2-2, with 9 bases matching TRBD1. Germline V lookup: CDR1 KGHDR, CDR2 SFDVKD. V trimming: 4 bases; J trimming: 5 bases; junction bases outside the gene matches: 10. This CDR3 is 17 amino acids long. The CDR3 is CATSDQTGGLRTGELFF. CDR3 nucleotide sequence: TGTGCCACCAGTGACCAGACAGGGGGTTTGAGGACCGGGGAGCTGTTTTTT.

The chain uses TRBV11-2 and TRBJ2-1, with TRBD2 matching 12 bases. CDR1 SGHAT and CDR2 FQNNGV come from the germline V gene. J lost 8 bases, V lost 4 bases, and 3 bases had no gene match. The CDR3 has 14 residues. The CDR3 here is CASSSSGRVYEQFF. As DNA, the CDR3 is TGTGCCAGCAGCTCTAGCGGGAGGGTCTATGAGCAGTTCTTC.

The CDR3: CASSITAEGRHEQFF. The CDR3 DNA sequence: TGTGCCAGTAGTATCACGGCGGAGGGTCGGCATGAGCAGTTCTTC. This sequence joins TRBV19 and TRBJ2-1, with D perhaps matching TRBD2 (6 bases). CDR3 length equals 15 residues. The V gene lost 3 bases and the J gene lost 8 bases, with 17 bases spanning the gap. From germline, CDR1 is LNHDA and CDR2 SQIVND (reference sequence).

The chain employs TRBV18 and TRBJ2-5, with 9 nucleotides matching TRBD1. The germline V gene has CDR1 KGHSH and CDR2 LQKENI. The CDR3 length is 14 residues. Trimming at V came to 5 bases and at J to 5 bases, leaving 6 bases not matched to a gene. This chain's CDR3 is CASSLQGARETQYF. In nucleotides, the CDR3 is TGTGCCAGCTCATTACAGGGGGCGCGGGAGACCCAGTACTTC.

The chain has TRBV19 and TRBJ1-5, with 10 bases identical to TRBD1. There are 17 residues in the CDR3. Germline assignment: CDR1 LNHDA and CDR2 SQIVND (reference sequence). Trimming took 8 bases from V and 4 from J; bases not matched to a gene: 14. For the CDR3, the DNA is TGTGCCAGTCGGGACCGGGACAGGGGTATAAGGAATCAGCCCCAGCATTTT. Translated: CASRDRDRGIRNQPQHF.

In its sample, this clone was seen a few times. This chain joins TRBV3-1 (or the pseudogene TRBV3-2) and TRBJ2-3, with 7 bases lining up with TRBD1. Germline CDR1 reads LGHDT; CDR2 reads YNNKEL (reference sequence). The V and J ends lost 5 bases and 6 bases, in that order; junction bases with no gene match: 5. CDR3 length: 13 amino acids. The CDR3 sequence: CASSRGPLDTQYF. Written as DNA, the CDR3 is TGTGCCAGCAGCAGGGGGCCCCTGGATACGCAGTATTTT.

The CDR3 loop is CASSLYSGSSYEQYF. DNA of the CDR3: TGTGCCAGCAGCTTGTATAGCGGCAGTTCCTACGAGCAGTACTTC. The chain is built from TRBV5-6 and TRBJ2-7; possibly TRBD2 for D (6 bases). V lost 1 base, J lost 1 base, and 12 bases lay in between. The CDR3 has 15 residues. Germline CDR1 SGHDT, CDR2 YYEEEE.

The chain combines TRBV18 with TRBJ2-7, with D maybe TRBD2 (5 bases). CDR3 size: 14 residues. Germline lookup yields CDR1 KGHSH and CDR2 LQKENI. V shed 2 bases and J shed 0 bases, with 8 bases lying between them. CDR3 nucleotide sequence: TGTGCCAGCTCACCAAGGAGGAGCTCCTACGAGCAGTACTTC. This translates into CASSPRRSSYEQYF.

The chain recombines TRBV25-1 with TRBJ1-4; TRBD1 aligns across 7 bases. CDR1 and CDR2 (germline): MGHDK, SYGVNS. CDR3 length equals 17 residues. Trimming took 7 bases from V and 0 from J; bases not matched to a gene: 11. CDR3 nucleotide sequence: TGTGCCAGCACCGACGGACAGGTTATGGCAACTAATGAAAAACTGTTTTTT. Its translation: CASTDGQVMATNEKLFF.

The chain joins TRBV7-9 to TRBJ2-3; 13 bases map to TRBD2. Germline CDR1 reads SEHNR; CDR2 reads FQNEAQ (reference sequence). There are 16 residues in the CDR3. V was pared by 5 bases and J by 4 bases, with 6 bases of the junction left unmatched. The CDR3 coding sequence is TGTGCCAGCAGCGCTCGAGGACTAGCGGGAGCAGATACGCAGTATTTT. This codes for CASSARGLAGADTQYF.